This T cell receptor beta chain was sequenced for a study of cytomegalovirus exposure and HLA in healthy donors. Study observations and caveats: Earlier analysis looked at TCR beta V segments, and most were productive about 90% or about 30% of the time. With later analysis, a missense DCLRE1C variant became linked to TCR beta V- and J-gene trimming.

Every donor was a healthy person donating bone marrow. The CDR3 consists of 13 residues. Per germline, CDR1 SEHNR and CDR2 FQNEAQ (reference sequence). Trimming left V 1 base short and J 5 bases short, with 8 bases between. With 60 Vbeta and 13 Jbeta primers, the PCR was carried out. TCRdb's copy holds only in-frame clones and misses some; the assay was immunoSEQ multiplex PCR. The table lists 150,000 to 200,000 clones, 84% of them singletons. Note on this clone: Its antigen is undetermined. The identical CDR3 is also encoded by other nucleotide sequences in the sample.

The chain is built from TRBV7-9 and TRBJ1-1; D is undetermined. Sample: PBMCs. The source is a man younger than 30 in good health and CMV-seronegative. The CDR3 nucleotides are TGTGCCAGCAGCTTAGAGGGAGGGACTGAAGCTTTCTTT. This translates into CASSLEGGTEAFF.